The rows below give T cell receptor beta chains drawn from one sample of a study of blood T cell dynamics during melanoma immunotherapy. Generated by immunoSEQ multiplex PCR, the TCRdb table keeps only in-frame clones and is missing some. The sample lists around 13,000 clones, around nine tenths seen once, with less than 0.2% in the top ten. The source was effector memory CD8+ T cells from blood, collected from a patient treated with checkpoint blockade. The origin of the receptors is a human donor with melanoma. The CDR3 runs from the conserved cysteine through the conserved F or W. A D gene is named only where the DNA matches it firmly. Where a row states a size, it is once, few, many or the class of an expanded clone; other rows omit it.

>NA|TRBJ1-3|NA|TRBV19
CASSPGNTIYF
TGTGCCAGTAGTCCTGGAAACACCATATATTTT
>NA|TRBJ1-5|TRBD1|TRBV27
CASSWTGFSNQPQHF
TGTGCCAGCAGTTGGACAGGGTTTAGCAATCAGCCCCAGCATTTT
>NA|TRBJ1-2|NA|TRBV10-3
CAISELAAINYGYTF
TGTGCCATCAGTGAGTTGGCAGCTATCAACTATGGCTACACCTTC
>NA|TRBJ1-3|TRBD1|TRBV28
CASSFGPGQGARGRNTIYF
TGTGCCAGCAGTTTCGGCCCGGGACAGGGGGCGCGGGGACGGAACACCATATATTTT
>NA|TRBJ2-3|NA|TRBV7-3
CASSLYQGADTQYF
TGTGCCAGCAGCTTATATCAGGGCGCAGATACGCAGTATTTT
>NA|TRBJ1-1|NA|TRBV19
CASSFWEGAEAFF
TGTGCCAGTAGTTTTTGGGAGGGAGCTGAAGCTTTCTTT
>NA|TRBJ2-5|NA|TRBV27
CASSTRQKGGQETQYF
TGTGCCAGCAGTACTAGACAGAAGGGTGGTCAAGAGACCCAGTACTTC
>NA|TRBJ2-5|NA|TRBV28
CASSLTRTAQETQYF
TGTGCCAGCAGTTTGACCCGGACAGCCCAAGAGACCCAGTACTTC
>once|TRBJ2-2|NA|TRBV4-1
CASSQDSAGLGANTGELFF
TGCGCCAGCAGCCAAGATAGCGCCGGACTCGGGGCGAACACCGGGGAGCTGTTTTTT
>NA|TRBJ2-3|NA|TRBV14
CASSQVVPGGADTQYF
TGTGCCAGCAGCCAAGTAGTACCCGGAGGCGCAGATACGCAGTATTTT
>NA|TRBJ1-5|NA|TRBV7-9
CASSSRGAADQPQHF
TGTGCCAGCAGCTCCCGGGGGGCGGCCGATCAGCCCCAGCATTTT
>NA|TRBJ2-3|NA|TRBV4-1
CASSQELGSDTQYF
TGCGCCAGCAGCCAAGAGTTAGGCTCAGATACGCAGTATTTT
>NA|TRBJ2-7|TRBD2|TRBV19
CASRGEGQGSLYEQYF
TGTGCCAGTAGAGGGGAGGGGCAGGGATCCCTCTACGAGCAGTACTTC
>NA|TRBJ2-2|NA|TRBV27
CASSLRTGELFF
TGTGCCAGCAGTTTACGAACCGGGGAGCTGTTTTTT
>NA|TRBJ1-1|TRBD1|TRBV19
CASSLWTGGPEAFF
TGTGCCAGTAGTCTCTGGACAGGAGGCCCCGAAGCTTTCTTT
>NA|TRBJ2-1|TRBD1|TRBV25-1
CASSLQGISYNEQFF
TGTGCCAGCAGCCTACAGGGGATATCCTACAATGAGCAGTTCTTC
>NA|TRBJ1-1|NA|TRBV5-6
CASSLGRWENTEAFF
TGTGCCAGCAGCTTGGGTCGATGGGAGAACACTGAAGCTTTCTTT
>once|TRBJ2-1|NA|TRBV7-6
CASSLSSYNEQFF
TGTGCCAGCAGCTTGAGCTCCTACAATGAGCAGTTCTTC
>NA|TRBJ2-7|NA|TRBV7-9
CASSLPGPGAGWTSEQYF
TGTGCCAGCTCGTTGCCTGGTCCCGGTGCGGGGTGGACGAGCGAGCAGTACTTC
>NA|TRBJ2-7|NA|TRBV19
CASSSSAGTNYEQYF
TGTGCCAGTAGTTCGTCGGCAGGTACCAACTACGAGCAGTACTTC
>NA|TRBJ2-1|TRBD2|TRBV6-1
CASRTSGYNEQFF
TGTGCCAGCAGGACTAGCGGATACAATGAGCAGTTCTTC
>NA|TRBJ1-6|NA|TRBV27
CASSPATSSYNSPLHF
TGTGCCAGCAGTCCAGCTACGAGCTCCTATAATTCACCCCTCCACTTT
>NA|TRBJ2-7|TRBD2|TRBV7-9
CASSLVVLAGPGEQYF
TGTGCCAGCAGCTTAGTAGTCCTAGCGGGTCCGGGAGAGCAGTACTTC
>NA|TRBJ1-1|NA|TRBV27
CASSFSPTSTEAFF
TGTGCCAGCAGTTTCTCTCCGACCAGCACTGAAGCTTTCTTT
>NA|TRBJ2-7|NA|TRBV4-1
CASSLSPRDVFYEQYF
TGCGCCAGCAGCCTTAGCCCCCGGGACGTATTCTACGAGCAGTACTTC
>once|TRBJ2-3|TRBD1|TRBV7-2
CASRQGVSSTDTQYF
TGTGCCAGCAGGCAGGGGGTCAGCAGCACAGATACGCAGTATTTT
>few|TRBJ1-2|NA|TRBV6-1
CASSRPTETSYGYTF
TGTGCCAGCAGTAGACCGACTGAAACGAGCTATGGCTACACCTTC
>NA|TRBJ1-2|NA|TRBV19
CASTGGYGYTF
TGTGCCAGTACGGGGGGCTATGGCTACACCTTC
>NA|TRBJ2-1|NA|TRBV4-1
CASSQALTGFDEQFF
TGCGCCAGCAGCCAAGCTTTAACGGGATTCGATGAGCAGTTCTTC
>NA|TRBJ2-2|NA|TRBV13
CASSHPRDVNDGELFF
TGTGCCAGCAGCCACCCCCGGGACGTCAACGACGGGGAGCTGTTTTTT
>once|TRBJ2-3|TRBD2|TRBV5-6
CASSPLLAGATQYF
TGTGCCAGCAGCCCCCTACTAGCGGGAGCTACGCAGTATTTT
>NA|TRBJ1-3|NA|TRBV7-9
CASSLTSGPISGNTIYF
TGTGCCAGCAGCCTTACCTCGGGGCCTATCTCTGGAAACACCATATATTTT
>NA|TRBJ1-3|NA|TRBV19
CASSTGPSSGNTIYF
TGTGCCAGTAGTACCGGGCCGAGCTCTGGAAACACCATATATTTT
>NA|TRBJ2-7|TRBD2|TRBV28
CASSPRTSGSEQYF
TGTGCCAGCAGTCCCCGGACTAGCGGGAGCGAGCAGTACTTC
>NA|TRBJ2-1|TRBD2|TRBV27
CASSPGTSVNEQFF
TGTGCCAGCAGTCCAGGGACTAGCGTTAATGAGCAGTTCTTC
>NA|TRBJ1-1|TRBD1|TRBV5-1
CASREGQITEAFF
TGCGCCAGCAGAGAGGGACAGATCACTGAAGCTTTCTTT
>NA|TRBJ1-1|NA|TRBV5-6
CASSHSAVDSEAFF
TGTGCCAGCAGTCACTCAGCGGTTGATTCCGAAGCTTTCTTT
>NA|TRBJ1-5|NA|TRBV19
CASSIVPQGSNQPQHF
TGTGCCAGTAGTATAGTGCCACAGGGTAGCAATCAGCCCCAGCATTTT
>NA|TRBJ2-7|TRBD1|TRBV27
CASSPGQGAIHEQYF
TGTGCCAGCAGTCCGGGACAGGGGGCGATCCACGAGCAGTACTTC
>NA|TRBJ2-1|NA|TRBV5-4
CASSLQGLYNEQFF
TGTGCCAGCAGCTTGCAGGGACTCTACAATGAGCAGTTCTTC
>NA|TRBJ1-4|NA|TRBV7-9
CASSWSSQGPRGEKLFF
TGTGCCAGCAGCTGGTCATCGCAGGGCCCCCGAGGGGAAAAACTGTTTTTT